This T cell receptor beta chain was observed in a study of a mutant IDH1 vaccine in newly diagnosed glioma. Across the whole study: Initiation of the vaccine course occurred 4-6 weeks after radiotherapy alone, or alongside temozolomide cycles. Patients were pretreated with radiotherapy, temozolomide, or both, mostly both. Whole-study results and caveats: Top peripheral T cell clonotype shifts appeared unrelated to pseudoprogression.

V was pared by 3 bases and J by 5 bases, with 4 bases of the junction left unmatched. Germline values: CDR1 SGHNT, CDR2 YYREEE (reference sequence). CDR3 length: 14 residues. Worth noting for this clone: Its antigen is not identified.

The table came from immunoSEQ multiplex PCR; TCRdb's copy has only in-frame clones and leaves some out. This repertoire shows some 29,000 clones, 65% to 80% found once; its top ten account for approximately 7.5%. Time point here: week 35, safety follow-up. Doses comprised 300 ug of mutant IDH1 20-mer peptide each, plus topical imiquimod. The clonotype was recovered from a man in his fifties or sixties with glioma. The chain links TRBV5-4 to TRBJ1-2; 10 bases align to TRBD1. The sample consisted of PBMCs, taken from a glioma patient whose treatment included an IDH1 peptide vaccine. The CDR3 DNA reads TGTGCCAGCAGCTCTCAGGACAGGGGGTATGGCTACACCTTC. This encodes CASSSQDRGYGYTF.